Listed here are 2 T cell receptor beta chains from one sample, sequenced in a study of cytomegalovirus exposure and HLA in healthy donors. PCR used 60 Vbeta primers and 13 Jbeta primers. Data came from immunoSEQ multiplex PCR; TCRdb stores just in-frame clones and leaves some out. In the table there are about 150,000 clones, just over 75% of which are singletons. Sequencing was carried out using PBMCs. The receptor source for this set is a woman aged 30 to 39 in good health and CMV-seropositive.

This clone was seen a few times. The chain has TRBV6-5 and TRBJ1-2; D ambiguous. V lost 0 bases and J lost 0, with 8 bases in between. Germline CDR1 is MNHEY and CDR2 is SVGAGI. The length of the CDR3 is 15 residues. CDR3 protein: CASSYSGLSNYGYTF. The CDR3 DNA follows: TGTGCCAGCAGTTACTCTGGACTATCTAACTATGGCTACACCTTC.

This sequence joins TRBV5-1 and TRBJ1-1; possibly TRBD1 for D (6 bases). From germline, CDR1 is SGHRS and CDR2 YFSETQ. This CDR3 has 14 residues. Deletions cut 2 bases from V and 4 bases from J, with 12 bases between. DNA for the CDR3: TGCGCCAGCAGCTTTCAGGGGCCGGGCACTGAAGCTTTCTTT. As protein: CASSFQGPGTEAFF.